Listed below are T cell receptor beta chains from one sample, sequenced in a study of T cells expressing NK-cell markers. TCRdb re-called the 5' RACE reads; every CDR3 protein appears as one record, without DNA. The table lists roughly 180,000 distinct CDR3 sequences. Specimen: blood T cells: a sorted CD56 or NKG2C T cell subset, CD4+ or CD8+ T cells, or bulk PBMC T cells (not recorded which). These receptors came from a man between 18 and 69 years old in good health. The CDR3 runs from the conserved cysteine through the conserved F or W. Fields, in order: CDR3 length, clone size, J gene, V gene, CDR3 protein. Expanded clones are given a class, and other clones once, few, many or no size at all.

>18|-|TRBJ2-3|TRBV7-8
CASSPFVASGGAWDTQYF
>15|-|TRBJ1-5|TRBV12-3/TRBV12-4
CASSLGNLYNQPQHF
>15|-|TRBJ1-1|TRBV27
CASSLSQGVSTEAFF
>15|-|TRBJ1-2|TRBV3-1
CASSQVREFNYGYTF
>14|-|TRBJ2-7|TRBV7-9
CASSLLSGAGEQYF
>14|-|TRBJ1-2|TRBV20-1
CSARDGSAGGGYTF
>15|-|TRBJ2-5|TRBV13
CASSLLTSGEETQYF
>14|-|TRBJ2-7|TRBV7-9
CASSSRFKRDEQYF
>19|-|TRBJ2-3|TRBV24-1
CATSDLSLAGGDSTDTQYF
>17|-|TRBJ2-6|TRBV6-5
CASSYGTAPSGANVLTF
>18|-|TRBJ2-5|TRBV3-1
CASSQDLSGGANEETQYF
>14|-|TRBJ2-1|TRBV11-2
CASTYGSGYNEQFF
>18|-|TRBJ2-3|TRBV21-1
CASSKYIYSGGKRDTQYF
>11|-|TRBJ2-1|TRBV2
CARGQGNEQFF
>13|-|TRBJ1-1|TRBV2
CASSEASRPGDFF
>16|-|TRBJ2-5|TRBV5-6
CASSYGTSGGQETQYF
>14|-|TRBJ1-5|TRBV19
CASSPKIYNQPQHF
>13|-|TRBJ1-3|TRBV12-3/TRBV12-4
CASSLAFGNTIYF
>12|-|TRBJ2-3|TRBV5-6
CTSSEGTDTQYF
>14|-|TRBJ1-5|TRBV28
CASSLTDSNQPQHF
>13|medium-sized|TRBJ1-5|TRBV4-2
CASSQDQNQPQHF
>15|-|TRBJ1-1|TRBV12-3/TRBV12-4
CASSLFRGLRTEAFF